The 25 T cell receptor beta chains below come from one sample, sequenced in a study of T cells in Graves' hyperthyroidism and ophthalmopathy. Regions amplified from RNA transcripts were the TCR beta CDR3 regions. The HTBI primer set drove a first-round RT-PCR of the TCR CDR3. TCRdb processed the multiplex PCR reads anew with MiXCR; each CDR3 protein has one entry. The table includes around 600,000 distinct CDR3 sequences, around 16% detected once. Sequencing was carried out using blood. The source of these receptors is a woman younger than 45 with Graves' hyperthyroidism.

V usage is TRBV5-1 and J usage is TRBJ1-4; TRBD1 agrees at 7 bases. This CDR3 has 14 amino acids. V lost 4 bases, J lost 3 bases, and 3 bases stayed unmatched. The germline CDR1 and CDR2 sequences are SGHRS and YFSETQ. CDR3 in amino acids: CASSQGTANEKLFF. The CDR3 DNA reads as TGCGCCAGCAGCCAAGGGACAGCTAATGAAAAACTGTTTTTT. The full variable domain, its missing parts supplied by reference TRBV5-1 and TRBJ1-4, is KAGVTQTPRYLIKTRGQQVTLSCSPISGHRSVSWYQQTPGQGLQFLFEYFSETQRNKGNFPGRFSGRQFSNSRSEMNVSTLELGDSALYLCASSQGTANEKLFFGSGTQLSVL.

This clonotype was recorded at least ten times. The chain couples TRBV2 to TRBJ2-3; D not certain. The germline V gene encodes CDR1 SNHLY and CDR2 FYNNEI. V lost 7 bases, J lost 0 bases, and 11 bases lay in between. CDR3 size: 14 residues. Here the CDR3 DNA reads TGTGCCAGCAAGGACGGTACTAGCACAGATACGCAGTATTTT. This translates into CASKDGTSTDTQYF.

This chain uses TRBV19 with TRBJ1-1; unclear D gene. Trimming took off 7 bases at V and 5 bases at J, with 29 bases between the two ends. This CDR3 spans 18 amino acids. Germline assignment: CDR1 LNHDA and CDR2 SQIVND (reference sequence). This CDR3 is CASTRAEGVFRTTTEAFF. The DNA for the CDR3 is TGTGCCAGTACGAGGGCCGAGGGCGTCTTTCGAACAACGACTGAAGCTTTCTTT. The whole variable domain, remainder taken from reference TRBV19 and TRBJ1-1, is DGGITQSPKYLFRKEGQNVTLSCEQNLNHDAMYWYRQDPGQGLRLIYYSQIVNDFQKGDIAEGYSVSREKKESFPLTVTSAQKNPTAFYLCASTRAEGVFRTTTEAFFGQGTRLTVV.

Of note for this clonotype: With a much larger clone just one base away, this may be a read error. The CDR3: CASSPPLRRGNTEAFF. The CDR3 DNA sequence: TGTGCCAGCAGCCCCCCTCTGAGGAGGGGGAACACTGAAGCTTTCTTT. V and J are TRBV3-1 and TRBJ1-1; D is perhaps TRBD1 (5 bases). The germline CDR1 and CDR2 sequences are LGHDT and YNNKEL (reference sequence). The germline V and J ends were trimmed by 4 bases and 1 base, with 16 bases remaining between them. The CDR3 is made up of 16 amino acids.

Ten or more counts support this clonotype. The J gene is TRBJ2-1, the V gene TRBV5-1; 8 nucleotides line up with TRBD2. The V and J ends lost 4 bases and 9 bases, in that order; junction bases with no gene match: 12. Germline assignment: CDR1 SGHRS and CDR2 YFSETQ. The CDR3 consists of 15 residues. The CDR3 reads CASSRIRAGGGEQFF. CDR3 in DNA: TGCGCCAGCAGCCGAATTCGGGCGGGAGGAGGTGAGCAGTTCTTC.

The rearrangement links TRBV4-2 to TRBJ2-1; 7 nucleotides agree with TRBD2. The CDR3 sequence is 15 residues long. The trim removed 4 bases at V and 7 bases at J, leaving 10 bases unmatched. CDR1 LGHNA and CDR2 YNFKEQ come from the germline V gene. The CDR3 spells CASSPTSARVNEQFF. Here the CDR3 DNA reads TGTGCCAGCAGCCCAACTAGCGCAAGGGTTAATGAGCAGTTCTTC.

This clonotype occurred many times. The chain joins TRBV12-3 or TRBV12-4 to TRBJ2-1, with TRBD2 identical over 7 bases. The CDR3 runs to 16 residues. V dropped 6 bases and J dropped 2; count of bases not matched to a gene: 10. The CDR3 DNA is TGTGCCAGCAGCCACAGACTAGCCCCTACCTACAATGAGCAGTTCTTC. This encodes CASSHRLAPTYNEQFF.

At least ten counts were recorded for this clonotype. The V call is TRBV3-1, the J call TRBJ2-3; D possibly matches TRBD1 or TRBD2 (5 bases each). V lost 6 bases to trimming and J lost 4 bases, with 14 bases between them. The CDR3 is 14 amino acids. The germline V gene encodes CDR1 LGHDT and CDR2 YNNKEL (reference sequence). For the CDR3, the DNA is TGTGCCAGCAGGGGTTGGGGGATAGCAGATACGCAGTATTTT. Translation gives CASRGWGIADTQYF.

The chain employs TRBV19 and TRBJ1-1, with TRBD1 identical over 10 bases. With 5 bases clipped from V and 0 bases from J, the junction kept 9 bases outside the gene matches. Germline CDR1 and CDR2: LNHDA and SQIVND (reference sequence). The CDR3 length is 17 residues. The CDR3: CASSSRDRGRMNTEAFF. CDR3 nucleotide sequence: TGTGCCAGTAGTTCCCGGGACAGGGGACGAATGAACACTGAAGCTTTCTTT.

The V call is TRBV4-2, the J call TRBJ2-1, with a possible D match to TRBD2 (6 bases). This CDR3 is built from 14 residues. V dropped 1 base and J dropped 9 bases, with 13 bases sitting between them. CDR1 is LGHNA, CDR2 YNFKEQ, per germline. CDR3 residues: CASSQGHGRGEQFF. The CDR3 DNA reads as TGTGCCAGCAGCCAAGGTCACGGGCGGGGTGAGCAGTTCTTC.

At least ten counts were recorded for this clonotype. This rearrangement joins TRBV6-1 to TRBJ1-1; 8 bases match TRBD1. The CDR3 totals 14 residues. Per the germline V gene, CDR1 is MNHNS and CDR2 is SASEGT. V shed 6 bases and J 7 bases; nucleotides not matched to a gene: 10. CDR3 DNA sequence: TGTGCCAGCAGAGAGACAGGGGAGATGAGTGAAGCTTTCTTT. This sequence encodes CASRETGEMSEAFF.

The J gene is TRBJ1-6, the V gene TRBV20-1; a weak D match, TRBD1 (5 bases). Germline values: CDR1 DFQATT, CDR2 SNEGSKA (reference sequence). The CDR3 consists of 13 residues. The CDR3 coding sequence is TGCAGCGCCAACCAGGGAGACGGTTCACCCCTCCACTTT. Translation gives CSANQGDGSPLHF.

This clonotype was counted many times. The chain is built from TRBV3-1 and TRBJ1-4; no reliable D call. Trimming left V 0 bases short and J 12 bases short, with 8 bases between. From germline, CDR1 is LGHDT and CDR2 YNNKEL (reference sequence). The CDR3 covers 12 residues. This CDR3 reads CASSQDGPELFF. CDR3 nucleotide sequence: TGTGCCAGCAGCCAAGACGGTCCGGAACTGTTTTTT.

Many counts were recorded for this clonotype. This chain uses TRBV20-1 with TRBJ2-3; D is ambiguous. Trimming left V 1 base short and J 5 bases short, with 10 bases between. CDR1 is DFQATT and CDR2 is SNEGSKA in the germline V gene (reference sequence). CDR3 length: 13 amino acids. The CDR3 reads CSARAIAGDTQYF. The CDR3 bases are TGCAGTGCTAGAGCTATAGCTGGAGATACGCAGTATTTT.

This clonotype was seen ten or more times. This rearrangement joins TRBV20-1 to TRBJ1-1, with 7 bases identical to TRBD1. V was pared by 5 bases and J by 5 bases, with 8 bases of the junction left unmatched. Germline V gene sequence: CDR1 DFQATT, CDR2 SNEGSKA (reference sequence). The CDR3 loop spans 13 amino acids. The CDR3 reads CSAPRQGGTEAFF. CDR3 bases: TGCAGTGCTCCAAGACAGGGTGGGACTGAAGCTTTCTTT.

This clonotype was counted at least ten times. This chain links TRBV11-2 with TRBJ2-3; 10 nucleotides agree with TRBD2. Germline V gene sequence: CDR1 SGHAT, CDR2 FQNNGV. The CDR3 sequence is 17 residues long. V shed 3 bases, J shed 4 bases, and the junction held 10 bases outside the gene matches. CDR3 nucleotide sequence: TGTGCCAGCAGCTTCCGGAGCGGGAGGGAAGTGGCAGATACGCAGTATTTT. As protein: CASSFRSGREVADTQYF.

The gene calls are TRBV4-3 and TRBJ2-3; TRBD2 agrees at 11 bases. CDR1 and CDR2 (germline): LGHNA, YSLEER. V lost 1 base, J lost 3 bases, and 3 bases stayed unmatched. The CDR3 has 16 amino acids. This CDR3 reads CASSQGSGRVTDTQYF. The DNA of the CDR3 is TGCGCCAGCAGCCAAGGTAGCGGGAGGGTGACAGATACGCAGTATTTT.

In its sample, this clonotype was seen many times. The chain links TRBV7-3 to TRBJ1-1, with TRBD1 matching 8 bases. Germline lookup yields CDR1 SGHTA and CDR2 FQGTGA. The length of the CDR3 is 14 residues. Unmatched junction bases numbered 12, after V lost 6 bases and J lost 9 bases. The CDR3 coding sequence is TGTGCCAGCAGAGCCGACAGGGGAGCACTGAAAGCTTTCTTT. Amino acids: CASRADRGALKAFF.

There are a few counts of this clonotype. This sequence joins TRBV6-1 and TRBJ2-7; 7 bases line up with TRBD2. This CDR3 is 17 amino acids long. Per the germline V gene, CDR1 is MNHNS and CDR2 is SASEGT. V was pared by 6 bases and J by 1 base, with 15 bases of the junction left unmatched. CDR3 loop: CASSQKGAGPESYEQYF. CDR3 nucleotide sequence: TGTGCCAGCAGCCAAAAGGGAGCGGGACCGGAATCCTACGAGCAGTACTTC.

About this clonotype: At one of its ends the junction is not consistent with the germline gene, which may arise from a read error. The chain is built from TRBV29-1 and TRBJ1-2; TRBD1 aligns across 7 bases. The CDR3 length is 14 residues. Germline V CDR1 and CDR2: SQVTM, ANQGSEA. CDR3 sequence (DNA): TGCAGCATTGAGTTGACTTCAGGGGGGGTAGGCTACACCTTC. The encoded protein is CSIELTSGGVGYTF.

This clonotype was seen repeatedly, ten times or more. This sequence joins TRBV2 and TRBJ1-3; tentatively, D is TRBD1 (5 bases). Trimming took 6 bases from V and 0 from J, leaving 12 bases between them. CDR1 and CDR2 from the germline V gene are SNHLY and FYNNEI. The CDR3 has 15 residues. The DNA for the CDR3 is TGTGCCAGCAGCACCGGGACTCTCTCTGGAAACACCATATATTTT. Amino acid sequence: CASSTGTLSGNTIYF.

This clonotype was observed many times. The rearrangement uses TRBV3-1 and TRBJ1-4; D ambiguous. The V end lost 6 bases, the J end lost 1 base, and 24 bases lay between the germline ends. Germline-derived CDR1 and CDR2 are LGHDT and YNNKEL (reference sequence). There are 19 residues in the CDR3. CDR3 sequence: CASRRTRLGRTRTNEKLFF. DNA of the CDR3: TGTGCCAGCAGACGCACCAGGCTGGGTAGAACGAGAACTAATGAAAAACTGTTTTTT. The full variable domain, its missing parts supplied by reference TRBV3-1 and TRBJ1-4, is DTAVSQTPKYLVTQMGNDKSIKCEQNLGHDTMYWYKQDSKKFLKIMFSYNNKELIINETVPNRFSPKSPDKAHLNLHINSLELGDSAVYFCASRRTRLGRTRTNEKLFFGSGTQLSVL.

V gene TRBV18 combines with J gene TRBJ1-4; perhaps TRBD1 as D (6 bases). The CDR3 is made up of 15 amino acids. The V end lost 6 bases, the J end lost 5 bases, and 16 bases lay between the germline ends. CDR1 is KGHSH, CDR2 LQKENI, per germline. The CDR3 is CASSSQGSGNEKLFF. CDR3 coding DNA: TGTGCCAGCTCCAGCCAGGGGTCTGGAAATGAAAAACTGTTTTTT.

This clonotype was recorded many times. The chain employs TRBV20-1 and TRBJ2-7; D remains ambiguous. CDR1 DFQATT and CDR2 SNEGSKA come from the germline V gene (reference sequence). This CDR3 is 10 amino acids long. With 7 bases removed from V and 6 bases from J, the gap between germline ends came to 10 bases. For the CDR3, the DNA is TGCAGTGTCGGCCTGCTCGAGCAGTACTTC. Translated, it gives CSVGLLEQYF.

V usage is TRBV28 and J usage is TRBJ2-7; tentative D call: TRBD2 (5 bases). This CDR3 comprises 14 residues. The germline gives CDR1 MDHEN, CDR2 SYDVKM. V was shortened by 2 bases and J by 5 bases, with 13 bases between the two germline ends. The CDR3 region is CASSLTSTGDEQYF. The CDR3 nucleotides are TGTGCCAGCAGTTTAACGAGTACCGGGGACGAGCAGTACTTC.